This T cell receptor (beta chain) was found in a study of a mutant IDH1 vaccine in newly diagnosed glioma (dated by TCRdb to the early 2020s). A note on the overall study: Eight vaccinations were administered to patients in weeks 1, 3, 5, 7, 11, 15, 19 and 23, corresponding to visits V03 through V10. Before enrollment, patients had received standard therapy of radiotherapy alone, temozolomide alone, or radiochemotherapy with temozolomide; most received the combination. Longitudinal TCRB deep sequencing was performed for roughly 27 treated patients wherever samples were available for exploratory analyses. The roughly 30 treated patients were approximately 62% male and around 40% female, with a mean age of approximately 40 years. Peripheral blood was collected at six visits: V03 (baseline), V05, V07, V10, V12 and V13. In the chemotherapy-containing groups, vaccination started alongside temozolomide cycles, whereas in patients who had radiotherapy alone it started 4-6 weeks after radiotherapy.

The time point label of this sample denotes: week 5, during vaccination. A 20-mer mutant IDH1 peptide at 300 micrograms in Montanide made up each vaccine dose, which was injected subcutaneously together with topical imiquimod. Newly diagnosed WHO grade 3 or 4 IDH1-mutant astrocytomas showing loss of nuclear ATRX were present in the donors. The samples were drawn from NOA16, a multicentre, single-arm, open-label phase I trial in Germany that tested a mutant IDH1 peptide vaccine in humans for the first time. Genomic DNA for TCRB sequencing was isolated from EDTA blood with the DNeasy Blood and Tissue Kit. Findings and caveats that apply to the study as a whole: The authors noted that analyses of patient blood samples could not be reproduced because of sample limitations. Pseudoprogression seemed to be unrelated to changes in the top peripheral T cell clonotypes found by TCRB sequencing. PBMC samples for TCRB deep sequencing were selected based on availability. Immune responses induced by the vaccine were seen in roughly 95% of patients across multiple MHC alleles.

With regard to this clone: This receptor's antigen is unknown. No quality values exist for individual bases; no much larger clone is one base distant.

Library preparation was by the immunoSEQ multiplex PCR assay. Rearranged TCR beta chain sequences were amplified using the hsTCRB Kit according to the manufacturer's protocol. TCRB libraries were sequenced on an Illumina MiSeq. Concerning the study's data processing: Demultiplexing, trimming and gene mapping were performed with the kit vendor's proprietary platform. Imported from immuneACCESS, the table was reduced by TCRdb to in-frame sequences with V and J called. These copies leave out some clones; in studies compared against another copy, an unresolved V gene accounts for under half, and the cause of the remainder is not known. V and J calls and clone size come straight from that table; D and trimming were deduced from the DNA. This sample comprises around 29,000 clones, approximately 86% of them detected only once. The ten largest clonotypes hold around 3% of the sample. This TCR derives from a woman in her thirties or forties with glioma. Some clones in this sample may be carry-over from other donors' samples. The source material was peripheral blood mononuclear cells (PBMCs), sampled from a glioma patient whose treatment included an IDH1 peptide vaccine.

The DNA sequence is as follows: TGTGCCAGCAGCTCCTTGCGGACAGGGGGCTTTACTAATGAAAAACTGTTTTTT. Translated, this gives CASSSLRTGGFTNEKLFF. The V and J genes are TRBV7-2 and TRBJ1-4, and 11 bases in between align with TRBD1. The germline V gene yields SGHTA for CDR1 and FQGNSA for CDR2. Counted from cysteine to phenylalanine, this CDR3 has 18 amino acids. The only DNA kept is the CDR3, 54 bases in frame from the first base. Trimming removed 4 bases from V and 2 bases from J; the gene matches leave 9 bases unexplained.